One and the same sample provided the 21 T cell receptor beta chains below, sequenced in a study of cytomegalovirus exposure and HLA in healthy donors. Method: immunoSEQ multiplex PCR; TCRdb's copy keeps in-frame clones and lacks some. Among 92,000 or so clones listed, 95% to 98% were seen once. Sequenced sample: PBMCs. All receptors come from a man aged 18 to 30 in good health and CMV-seronegative.

The chain links TRBV6-5 to TRBJ1-2, with 8 bases matching TRBD1. CDR1 is MNHEY, CDR2 SVGAGI, per germline. The CDR3 loop spans 15 amino acids. Germline trimming cut 5 bases from V and 7 bases from J; bases unmatched to any gene: 12. CDR3 sequence (DNA): TGTGCCAGCAGTAGAAACAGGGGGATCTATGTTGGCTACACCTTC. Its protein is CASSRNRGIYVGYTF.

As concerns this clone: The identical CDR3 is also encoded by other nucleotide sequences in the sample. The chain uses TRBV5-1 and TRBJ2-1, with TRBD1 matching over 8 bases. The CDR3 covers 15 residues. The V and J ends lost 4 bases and 2 bases, in that order; junction bases with no gene match: 5. Germline V CDR1 and CDR2: SGHRS, YFSETQ. The CDR3 loop reads CASSPGQGTYNEQFF. The CDR3, as DNA: TGCGCCAGCAGCCCCGGACAGGGAACCTACAATGAGCAGTTCTTC.

This chain links TRBV7-9 with TRBJ1-3; D not certain. Per the germline V gene, CDR1 is SEHNR and CDR2 is FQNEAQ (reference sequence). The CDR3 is 13 residues long. Trimming took off 5 bases at V and 5 bases at J, with 10 bases between the two ends. CDR3 residues: CASSIVLRNTIYF. The DNA of the CDR3 is TGTGCCAGCAGCATAGTTCTCCGAAACACCATATATTTT.

The sample holds one count of this clone. CDR3: CASTNVWEETQYF. CDR3 coding DNA: TGTGCCAGCACCAACGTCTGGGAGGAGACCCAGTACTTC. The V call is TRBV7-9, the J call TRBJ2-5; the D gene is possibly TRBD2 (5 bases). This CDR3 contains 13 residues. Trimming cost V 7 bases and J 5 bases, with 14 bases left between them. Germline values: CDR1 SEHNR, CDR2 FQNEAQ (reference sequence).

The gene calls are TRBV6-6 and TRBJ2-7; 10 bases align to TRBD1. Germline V gives CDR1 MNHNY, CDR2 SVGAGI (reference sequence). CDR3 length: 14 amino acids. V lost 5 bases, J lost 6 bases, and 7 bases stayed unmatched. The CDR3 loop reads CASSHQGQGFEQYF. The CDR3 region has the DNA TGTGCCAGCAGTCACCAGGGACAGGGGTTCGAGCAGTACTTC.

The V gene is TRBV18, the J gene TRBJ1-5, with 8 positions matching TRBD1. The CDR3 length is 14 residues. The V gene's germline CDR1 is KGHSH and CDR2 LQKENI. The V and J ends lost 3 bases and 6 bases, in that order; junction bases with no gene match: 4. In DNA form, the CDR3 reads TGTGCCAGCTCACCGACAGGGGAGCGTCAGCCCCAGCATTTT. This encodes CASSPTGERQPQHF.

This rearrangement joins TRBV7-6 to TRBJ2-3; 8 bases align to TRBD2. Germline V gene lookup returns CDR1 SGHVS and CDR2 FNYEAQ. This CDR3 comprises 14 residues. V shed 8 bases and J 0 bases; nucleotides not matched to a gene: 4. CDR3 DNA sequence: TGTGCCAGCGCTAGCGGGTCTAGCACAGATACGCAGTATTTT. Its protein is CASASGSSTDTQYF.

The rearrangement uses TRBV11-3 and TRBJ2-3; TRBD2 matches at 14 bases. In germline, CDR1 is SGHNT, CDR2 YENEEA. This CDR3 has 18 amino acids. V lost 3 bases to trimming and J lost 1 base; unmatched junction nucleotides: 6. DNA for the CDR3: TGTGCCAGCAGCTTGGGACTAGCGGGAGCGGCCGGCACAGATACGCAGTATTTT. It translates to CASSLGLAGAAGTDTQYF. The complete variable domain, with remaining parts taken from reference TRBV11-3 and TRBJ2-3, reads EAGVVQSPRYKIIEKKQPVAFWCNPISGHNTLYWYLQNLGQGPELLIRYENEEAVDDSQLPKDRFSAERLKGVDSTLKIQPAELGDSAVYLCASSLGLAGAAGTDTQYFGPGTRLTVL.

V gene TRBV2 combines with J gene TRBJ1-1, with D tentatively TRBD1 (6 bases). The CDR3 is 12 residues long. The V end was cut by 6 bases, the J end by 5 bases, with 10 bases between. Germline V gene data show CDR1 as SNHLY and CDR2 as FYNNEI. CDR3: CASRGGGTEAFF. The CDR3 region has the DNA TGTGCCAGCAGGGGAGGGGGAACTGAAGCTTTCTTT.

V is TRBV27 and J is TRBJ1-1, with D possibly matching TRBD1 (6 bases). Germline values: CDR1 MNHEY, CDR2 SMNVEV (reference sequence). V lost 0 bases and J lost 5, with 10 bases in between. This CDR3 has 14 amino acids. The CDR3 reads CASSLSRGRTEAFF. The CDR3, as DNA: TGTGCCAGCAGTTTATCGAGGGGGAGAACTGAAGCTTTCTTT.

V is TRBV19 and J is TRBJ1-1; perhaps TRBD1 as D (5 bases). The germline V and J ends were trimmed by 3 bases and 7 bases, with 15 bases remaining between them. The CDR3 has 14 amino acids. CDR1 and CDR2 from the germline V gene are LNHDA and SQIVND (reference sequence). Here the CDR3 DNA reads TGTGCCAGTAGTATTCGTGGGGGGAATGGTGAAGCTTTCTTT. Translated: CASSIRGGNGEAFF.

The chain couples TRBV19 to TRBJ2-7, with 12 bases lining up with TRBD1. V gave up 5 bases and J gave up 4 bases; unmatched junction bases: 6. Germline loops: CDR1 LNHDA, CDR2 SQIVND (reference sequence). This CDR3 region has 15 residues. In nucleotides, the CDR3 is TGTGCCAGTAGTCCCGCGGGACAGGGGGCTTACGAGCAGTACTTC. Its protein is CASSPAGQGAYEQYF. The whole variable domain, filled in from reference TRBV19 and TRBJ2-7, reads DGGITQSPKYLFRKEGQNVTLSCEQNLNHDAMYWYRQDPGQGLRLIYYSQIVNDFQKGDIAEGYSVSREKKESFPLTVTSAQKNPTAFYLCASSPAGQGAYEQYFGPGTRLTVT.

The chain couples TRBV7-9 to TRBJ2-5; D is unresolved. This CDR3 has 13 amino acids. Germline assignment: CDR1 SEHNR and CDR2 FQNEAQ (reference sequence). V was shortened by 3 bases and J by 7 bases, with 12 bases between the two germline ends. CDR3 DNA: TGTGCCAGCAGCTTTTTTACTTCGGGGACCCAGTACTTC. Its translation is CASSFFTSGTQYF.

The chain employs TRBV6-5 and TRBJ2-1; the D gene is possibly TRBD2 (7 bases). This CDR3 comprises 12 residues. Germline loops: CDR1 MNHEY, CDR2 SVGAGI. V lost 10 bases to trimming and J lost 10 bases, with 17 bases between them. CDR3 nucleotide sequence: TGTGCCACAGGGAGGGGGGCGGAGGAGCAGTTCTTC. Translating gives CATGRGAEEQFF.

The chain uses TRBV2 and TRBJ2-3; perhaps TRBD2 as D (5 bases). Germline CDR1 and CDR2: SNHLY and FYNNEI. The ends were cut back, 0 bases at V and 3 bases at J, with 10 bases in the middle. The CDR3 sequence is 15 residues long. The CDR3 DNA is TGTGCCAGCAGTGAAGCGCTAGCTTGGACAGATACGCAGTATTTT. Translated, it gives CASSEALAWTDTQYF.

The V and J genes are TRBV30 and TRBJ2-1; no clear D. The germline V and J ends were trimmed by 2 bases and 4 bases, with 12 bases remaining between them. The CDR3 covers 14 residues. Germline-derived CDR1 and CDR2 are GTSNPN and SVGIG (reference sequence). CDR3 amino acids: CAWSKVSPYNEQFF. The CDR3 nucleotides read TGTGCCTGGAGTAAAGTGAGCCCTTACAATGAGCAGTTCTTC. Variable domain in full (rest from reference TRBV30 and TRBJ2-1): SQTIHQWPATLVQPVGSPLSLECTVEGTSNPNLYWYRQAAGRGLQLLFYSVGIGQISSEVPQNLSASRPQDRQFILSSKKLLLSDSGFYLCAWSKVSPYNEQFFGPGTRLTVL.

The chain is built from TRBV29-1 and TRBJ2-7, with D perhaps TRBD2 (5 bases). V lost 4 bases and J lost 2, with 9 bases in between. Germline CDR1 reads SQVTM; CDR2 reads ANQGSEA. The CDR3 totals 12 residues. In DNA, the CDR3 is TGCAGCGTTGGGGCTAGCACCTACGAGCAGTACTTC. Protein product: CSVGASTYEQYF.

The chain joins TRBV2 to TRBJ1-1; no reliable D call. The CDR3 totals 12 residues. Germline CDR1 is SNHLY and CDR2 is FYNNEI. Deletions cut 5 bases from V and 5 bases from J, with 9 bases between. The CDR3 loop is CASSRGRTEAFF. The DNA of the CDR3 is TGTGCCAGCAGTCGAGGTAGAACTGAAGCTTTCTTT.

The DNA for the CDR3 is TGTGCCACCAGCAGCCGACAGGTACTACAAGAGACCCAGTACTTC. Protein product: CATSSRQVLQETQYF. V usage is TRBV15 and J usage is TRBJ2-5; possibly TRBD1 for D (6 bases). Germline V gene sequence: CDR1 LNHNV, CDR2 YYDKDF (reference sequence). The CDR3 contains 15 residues. V was shortened by 3 bases and J by 2 bases, with 13 bases between the two germline ends.

The chain uses TRBV5-4 and TRBJ2-5; 14 bases match TRBD2. This CDR3 contains 16 residues. V lost 3 bases to trimming and J lost 5 bases; unmatched junction nucleotides: 6. CDR1 is SGHNT, CDR2 YYREEE, per germline (reference sequence). CDR3 in DNA: TGTGCCAGCAGCTGGGGGACTAGCGGGAGTGTTGAGACCCAGTACTTC. Its translation: CASSWGTSGSVETQYF.

The rearrangement uses TRBV27 and TRBJ2-5; 7 bases align to TRBD2. Per the germline V gene, CDR1 is MNHEY and CDR2 is SMNVEV (reference sequence). Trimming cost V 3 bases and J 4 bases; bases outside gene matches: 5. The CDR3 has 14 amino acids. CDR3: CASSLWGGGETQYF. CDR3 bases: TGTGCCAGCAGTTTGTGGGGGGGAGGAGAGACCCAGTACTTC.